This T cell receptor (beta chain) was observed in a study of TIL therapy for anti-PD-1-resistant metastatic lung cancer. Turning to the study itself: A handful of tumors were EGFR-mutant and two were ALK-rearranged. Median tumor mutation burden was 1.5 mutations per megabase.

This clone was found a few times. Time point of the sample: pre-treatment sample, taken before nivolumab and TIL therapy. Stage 4 NSCLC adults joined between October 2017 and January 2020. The libraries were made with immunoSEQ v3. Sequencing depth was 2 million to 2.5 million read pairs for survey level, roughly 4.5-6.5 million for deep. The data were produced by immunoSEQ multiplex PCR, yet TCRdb's version contains in-frame clones alone and is incomplete. Found here are about 36,000 clones, around four fifths of them singletons; the top ten hold approximately 5.3%. The clonotype comes from a person aged 30 to 80 with non-small cell lung cancer. This material consisted of blood, taken at baseline.

CDR3 nucleotide sequence: TGTGCCAGCAGCTTAAGGTTAGGAGACTTCTACGAGCAGTACTTC. Its translation is CASSLRLGDFYEQYF. The V and J genes are TRBV13 and TRBJ2-7; D remains ambiguous. V was clipped by 2 bases and J by 3 bases, with 14 bases between them. CDR3 size: 15 residues. Germline V gene lookup returns CDR1 PRHDT and CDR2 FYEKMQ (reference sequence). The full variable domain, in which reference TRBV13 and TRBJ2-7 provide the parts outside the CDR3, is AAGVIQSPRHLIKEKRETATLKCYPIPRHDTVYWYQQGPGQDPQFLISFYEKMQSDKGSIPDRFSAQQFSDYHSELNMSSLELGDSALYFCASSLRLGDFYEQYFGPGTRLTVT.